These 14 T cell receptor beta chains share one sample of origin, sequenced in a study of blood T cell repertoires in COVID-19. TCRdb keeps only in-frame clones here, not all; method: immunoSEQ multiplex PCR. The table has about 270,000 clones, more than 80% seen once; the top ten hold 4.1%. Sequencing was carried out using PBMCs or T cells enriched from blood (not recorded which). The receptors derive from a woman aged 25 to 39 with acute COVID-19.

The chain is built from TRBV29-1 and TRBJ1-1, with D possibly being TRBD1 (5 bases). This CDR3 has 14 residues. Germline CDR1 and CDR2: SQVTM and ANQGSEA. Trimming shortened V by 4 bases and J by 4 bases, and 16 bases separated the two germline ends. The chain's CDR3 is CSVVRTGGATEAFF. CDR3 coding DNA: TGCAGCGTTGTTCGGACCGGGGGAGCCACTGAAGCTTTCTTT.

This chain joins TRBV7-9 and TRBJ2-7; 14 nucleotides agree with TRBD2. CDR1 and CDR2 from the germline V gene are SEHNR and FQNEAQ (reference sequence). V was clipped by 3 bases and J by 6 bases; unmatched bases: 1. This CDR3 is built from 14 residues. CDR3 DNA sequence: TGTGCCAGCAGCTTCGGGACTAGCGGGAGCGAGCAGTACTTC. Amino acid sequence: CASSFGTSGSEQYF.

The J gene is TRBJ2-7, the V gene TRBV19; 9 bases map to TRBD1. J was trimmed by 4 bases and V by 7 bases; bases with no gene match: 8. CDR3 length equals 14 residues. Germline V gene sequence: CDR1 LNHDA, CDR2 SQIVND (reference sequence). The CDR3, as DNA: TGTGCCAGTACCGCGGGACAGGGTATTTACGAGCAGTACTTC. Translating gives CASTAGQGIYEQYF.

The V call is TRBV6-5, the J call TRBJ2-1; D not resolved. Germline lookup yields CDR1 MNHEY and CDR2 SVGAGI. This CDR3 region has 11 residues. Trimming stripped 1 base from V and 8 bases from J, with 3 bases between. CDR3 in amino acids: CASSYFDEQFF. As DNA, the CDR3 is TGTGCCAGCAGTTACTTCGATGAGCAGTTCTTC.

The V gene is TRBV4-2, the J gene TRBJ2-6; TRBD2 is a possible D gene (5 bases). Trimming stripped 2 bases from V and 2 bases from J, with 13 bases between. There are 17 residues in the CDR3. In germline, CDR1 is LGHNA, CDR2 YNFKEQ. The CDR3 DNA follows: TGTGCCAGCAGCCAACGCCGAGGGCCCACTGGGGCCAACGTCCTGACTTTC. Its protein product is CASSQRRGPTGANVLTF.

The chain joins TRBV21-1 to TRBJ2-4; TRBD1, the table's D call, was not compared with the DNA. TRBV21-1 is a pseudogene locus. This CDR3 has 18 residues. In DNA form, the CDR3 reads TGTGCCAGCAGCACCGGACAGGGGCGAAATTTAGCCAAAAACATTCAGTACTTC. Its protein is CASSTGQGRNLAKNIQYF.

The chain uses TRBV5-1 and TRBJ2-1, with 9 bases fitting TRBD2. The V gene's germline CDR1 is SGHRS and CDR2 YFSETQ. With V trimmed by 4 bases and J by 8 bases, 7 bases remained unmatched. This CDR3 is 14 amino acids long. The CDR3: CASSGRTSVHEQFF. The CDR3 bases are TGCGCCAGCAGCGGAAGGACTAGCGTCCATGAGCAGTTCTTC.

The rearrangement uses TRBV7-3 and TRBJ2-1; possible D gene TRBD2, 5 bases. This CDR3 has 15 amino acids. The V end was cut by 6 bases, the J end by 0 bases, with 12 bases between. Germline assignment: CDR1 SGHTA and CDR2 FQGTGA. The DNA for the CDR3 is TGTGCCAGCAGTCCCGGGGTTAGCTCCTACAATGAGCAGTTCTTC. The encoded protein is CASSPGVSSYNEQFF.

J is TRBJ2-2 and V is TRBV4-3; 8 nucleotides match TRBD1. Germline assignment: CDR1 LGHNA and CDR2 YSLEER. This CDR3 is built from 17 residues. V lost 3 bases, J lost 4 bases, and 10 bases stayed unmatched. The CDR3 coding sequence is TGCGCCAGCAGCCACCCCCGAGGACAGGGTTTCACCGGGGAGCTGTTTTTT. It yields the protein CASSHPRGQGFTGELFF.

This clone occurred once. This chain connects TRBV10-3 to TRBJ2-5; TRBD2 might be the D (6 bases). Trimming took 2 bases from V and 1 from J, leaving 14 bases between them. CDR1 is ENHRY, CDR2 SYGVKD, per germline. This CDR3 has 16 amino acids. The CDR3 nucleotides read TGTGCCATCAGTGAGACGAACGTAGCGGTCCAAGAGACCCAGTACTTC. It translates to CAISETNVAVQETQYF.

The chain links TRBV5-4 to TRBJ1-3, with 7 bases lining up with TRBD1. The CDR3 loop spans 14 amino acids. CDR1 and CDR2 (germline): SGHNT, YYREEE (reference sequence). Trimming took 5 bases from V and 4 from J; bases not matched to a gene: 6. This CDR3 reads CASREGGAGNTIYF. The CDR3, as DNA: TGTGCCAGCAGGGAAGGGGGCGCGGGAAACACCATATATTTT. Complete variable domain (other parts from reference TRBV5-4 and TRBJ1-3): ETGVTQSPTHLIKTRGQQVTLRCSSQSGHNTVSWYQQALGQGPQFIFQYYREEENGRGNFPPRFSGLQFPNYSSELNVNALELDDSALYLCASREGGAGNTIYFGEGSWLTVV.

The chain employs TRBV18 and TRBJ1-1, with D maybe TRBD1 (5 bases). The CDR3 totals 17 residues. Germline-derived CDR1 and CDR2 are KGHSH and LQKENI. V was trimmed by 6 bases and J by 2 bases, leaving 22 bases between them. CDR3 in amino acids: CASSSKGWGELNTEAFF. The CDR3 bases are TGTGCCAGCTCTTCGAAGGGATGGGGCGAGCTCAACACTGAAGCTTTCTTT.

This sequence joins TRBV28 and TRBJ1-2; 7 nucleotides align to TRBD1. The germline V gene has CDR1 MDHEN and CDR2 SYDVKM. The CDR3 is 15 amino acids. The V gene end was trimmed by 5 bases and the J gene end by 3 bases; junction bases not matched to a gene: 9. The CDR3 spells CASSKGGESYYGYTF. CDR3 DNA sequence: TGTGCCAGCAGTAAAGGGGGCGAGTCTTACTATGGCTACACCTTC.

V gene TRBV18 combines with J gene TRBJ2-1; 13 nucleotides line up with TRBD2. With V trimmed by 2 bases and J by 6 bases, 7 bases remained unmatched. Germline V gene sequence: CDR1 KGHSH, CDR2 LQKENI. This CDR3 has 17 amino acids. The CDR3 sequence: CASSPAGLAGLGNEQFF. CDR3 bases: TGTGCCAGCTCACCAGCGGGACTAGCGGGATTGGGCAATGAGCAGTTCTTC.